Listed here is a single T cell receptor (beta chain). Germline values: CDR1 MDHEN, CDR2 SYDVKM. V was clipped by 10 bases and J by 6 bases; unmatched bases: 5. There are 12 residues in the CDR3. Produced via immunoSEQ multiplex PCR; TCRdb's table is partial and in-frame only. The repertoire has about 170,000 clones, 65% to 90% of them found once; the top ten carry approximately 7%. These data are taken from a study of blood T cell repertoires in COVID-19. Study in general: Samples representing acute and convalescent COVID-19 were sourced from the United States, Italy and Spain. Sources were T cells, B-cell-depleted T cells, or PBMCs; the material itself was cDNA or gDNA.

The clonotype originates from a woman in her thirties or forties with COVID-19, enrolled during active disease. The chain employs TRBV28 and TRBJ2-1, with 8 nucleotides matching TRBD2. Specimen: peripheral blood. CDR3 sequence: CATNSGTNEQFF. CDR3 nucleotides: TGTGCCACCAATAGCGGGACCAATGAGCAGTTCTTC. Variable domain in full (rest from reference TRBV28 and TRBJ2-1): DVKVTQSSRYLVKRTGEKVFLECVQDMDHENMFWYRQDPGLGLRLIYFSYDVKMKEKGDIPEGYSVSREKKERFSLILESASTNQTSMYLCATNSGTNEQFFGPGTRLTVL.